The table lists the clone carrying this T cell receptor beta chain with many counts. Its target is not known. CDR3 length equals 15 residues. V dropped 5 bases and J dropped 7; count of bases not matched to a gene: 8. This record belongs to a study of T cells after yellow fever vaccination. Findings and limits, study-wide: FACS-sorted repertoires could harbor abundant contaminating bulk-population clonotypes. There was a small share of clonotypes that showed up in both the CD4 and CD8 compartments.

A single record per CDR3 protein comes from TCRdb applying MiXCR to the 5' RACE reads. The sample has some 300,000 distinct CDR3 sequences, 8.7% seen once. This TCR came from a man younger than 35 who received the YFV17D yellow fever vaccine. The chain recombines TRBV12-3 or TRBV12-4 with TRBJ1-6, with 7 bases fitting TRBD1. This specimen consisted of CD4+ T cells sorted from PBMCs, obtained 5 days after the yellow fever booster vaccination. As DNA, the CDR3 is TGTGCCAGCAGTGCCCGACAGGGTTCGAATTCACCCCTCCACTTT. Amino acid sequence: CASSARQGSNSPLHF.